These 23 T cell receptor beta chains share one sample of origin, sequenced in a study of cytomegalovirus exposure and HLA in healthy donors. PCR amplification relied on 60 Vbeta primers (plus 13 Jbeta primers). Here immunoSEQ multiplex PCR was the method, and the copy in TCRdb shows in-frame clones only, minus some. The sample holds more than 95,000 clones, 65% seen once. The sequencing input was PBMCs. All receptors derive from a middle-aged woman in good health and CMV-seropositive.

This clone has just a few counts. The V gene is TRBV2, the J gene TRBJ2-1; weak D call: TRBD2 (6 bases). Trimming cost V 8 bases and J 9 bases, with 17 bases left between them. The CDR3 consists of 13 residues. The germline CDR1 and CDR2 sequences are SNHLY and FYNNEI. Written as DNA, the CDR3 is TGTGCCAGCGCCTTCGGGACGGAGGGTGAGCAGTTCTTC. The encoded protein is CASAFGTEGEQFF.

This clone was seen only a few times. The chain employs TRBV7-8 and TRBJ1-1, with D perhaps TRBD1 (6 bases). Per the germline V gene, CDR1 is SGHVS and CDR2 is FQNEAQ. The CDR3 has 15 residues. V lost 5 bases and J lost 1, with 14 bases in between. This CDR3 is CASSPWTATNTEAFF. CDR3 nucleotide sequence: TGTGCCAGCAGCCCATGGACAGCCACGAACACTGAAGCTTTCTTT.

The chain is built from TRBV5-4 and TRBJ1-2, with D perhaps matching TRBD1 (5 bases). This CDR3 comprises 14 residues. Trimming took 0 bases from V and 3 from J, leaving 9 bases between them. The V gene's germline CDR1 is SGHNT and CDR2 YYREEE (reference sequence). Here the CDR3 reads CASSLAGRDYGYTF. The DNA of the CDR3 is TGTGCCAGCAGCTTGGCCGGCAGGGACTATGGCTACACCTTC.

This rearrangement joins TRBV7-9 to TRBJ2-7, with D perhaps TRBD2 (6 bases). CDR3 length: 17 amino acids. The V end was cut by 2 bases, the J end by 2 bases, with 19 bases between. Germline V gene sequence: CDR1 SEHNR, CDR2 FQNEAQ (reference sequence). CDR3 residues: CASSLINGGDRTYEQYF. CDR3 DNA: TGTGCCAGCAGCTTAATCAACGGGGGAGATAGAACCTACGAGCAGTACTTC.

The rearrangement joins TRBV6-6 to TRBJ2-1; 11 positions agree with TRBD1. J was trimmed by 6 bases and V by 6 bases; bases with no gene match: 7. Germline V lookup: CDR1 MNHNY, CDR2 SVGAGI (reference sequence). The CDR3 covers 15 residues. CDR3 amino acids: CASSKPGQGVNEQFF. The CDR3 nucleotides are TGTGCCAGCAGCAAACCGGGACAGGGGGTCAATGAGCAGTTCTTC.

V is TRBV2 and J is TRBJ2-1; tentatively, D is TRBD1 (6 bases). The germline V gene has CDR1 SNHLY and CDR2 FYNNEI. This CDR3 has 15 amino acids. The V and J ends lost 5 bases and 5 bases respectively, with 16 bases between them. The CDR3 loop is CASSPGAGRNNEQFF. In DNA form, the CDR3 reads TGTGCCAGCAGTCCAGGGGCCGGCCGGAACAATGAGCAGTTCTTC.

Note on this clone: Germline is not matched at one junction end, which may reflect a read error. The CDR3 DNA reads TGTTCCAGCAGCTTAGCAGGGGCAAGTTATGAAGCTTTCTTT. It codes for CSSSLAGASYEAFF. V gene TRBV7-3 combines with J gene TRBJ1-1, with a tentative D call TRBD1 (6 bases). The CDR3 is 14 amino acids. Germline CDR1 reads SGHTA; CDR2 reads FQGTGA.

V usage is TRBV5-6 and J usage is TRBJ2-4; 9 bases agree with TRBD2. This CDR3 spans 15 amino acids. Germline V gives CDR1 SGHDT, CDR2 YYEEEE. With V trimmed by 4 bases and J by 6 bases, 8 bases remained unmatched. The CDR3 bases are TGTGCCAGCAGCCCTCCCGGGCGGGAGGGAAACATTCAGTACTTC. Translated, it gives CASSPPGREGNIQYF. The variable domain in full, with the rest retrieved from reference TRBV5-6 and TRBJ2-4, is DAGVTQSPTHLIKTRGQQVTLRCSPKSGHDTVSWYQQALGQGPQFIFQYYEEEERQRGNFPDRFSGHQFPNYSSELNVNALLLGDSALYLCASSPPGREGNIQYFGAGTRLSVL.

V gene TRBV6-5 combines with J gene TRBJ2-7; no clear D. Trimming left V 2 bases short and J 6 bases short, with 11 bases between. The CDR3 sequence is 13 residues long. Looked up from germline, CDR1 is MNHEY and CDR2 is SVGAGI. DNA for the CDR3: TGTGCCAGCAGTTACCGGGTGCTCGCCGAGCAGTACTTC. Translation gives CASSYRVLAEQYF.

The gene calls are TRBV10-3 and TRBJ2-7; D is unclear. CDR3 size: 12 residues. CDR1 ENHRY and CDR2 SYGVKD come from the germline V gene. V lost 4 bases and J lost 3, with 7 bases in between. CDR3 sequence reads: CAISGGGYEQYF. The CDR3 nucleotides read TGTGCCATCAGTGGAGGTGGCTACGAGCAGTACTTC.

To note about this clone: This CDR3 is also generated by other DNA sequences in the sample. The genes are TRBV7-9 and TRBJ2-1; tentatively, D is TRBD2 (6 bases). The V and J ends lost 5 bases and 12 bases respectively, with 11 bases between them. The CDR3 has 11 residues. From germline, CDR1 is SEHNR and CDR2 FQNEAQ (reference sequence). CDR3 amino acids: CASSPAGGQFF. DNA for the CDR3: TGTGCCAGCAGCCCAGCCGGGGGGCAGTTCTTC.

The chain couples TRBV7-3 to TRBJ1-1; TRBD1 aligns across 7 bases. CDR1 is SGHTA and CDR2 is FQGTGA in the germline V gene. The CDR3 covers 13 residues. V gave up 6 bases and J gave up 5 bases; unmatched junction bases: 6. Here the CDR3 DNA reads TGTGCCAGCAGGCTGGGCAGGGGGACTGAAGCTTTCTTT. This gives the protein CASRLGRGTEAFF.

The chain recombines TRBV6-6 with TRBJ2-7; 11 bases agree with TRBD1. This CDR3 is built from 12 residues. The V gene end was trimmed by 10 bases and the J gene end by 5 bases; junction bases not matched to a gene: 4. Per germline, CDR1 MNHNY and CDR2 SVGAGI (reference sequence). CDR3 coding DNA: TGTGCCACAGGACAGGGGGCCCACGAGCAGTACTTC. As protein: CATGQGAHEQYF.

The chain employs TRBV19 and TRBJ1-1, with D possibly matching TRBD1 (6 bases). The CDR3 has 14 residues. Trimming pared 6 bases from V and 7 bases from J, leaving 18 bases between. CDR1 is LNHDA, CDR2 SQIVND, per germline (reference sequence). In nucleotides, the CDR3 is TGTGCCAGTAGCCCAGGACAGCGAGTAGGTGAAGCTTTCTTT. Translating it yields CASSPGQRVGEAFF.

The chain combines TRBV2 with TRBJ1-5; the D gene is possibly TRBD1 (5 bases). The CDR3 contains 14 residues. With 6 bases removed from V and 5 bases from J, the gap between germline ends came to 14 bases. Germline CDR1 and CDR2: SNHLY and FYNNEI. The CDR3 DNA follows: TGTGCCAGCAGCCTCAGGACATATGATCAGCCCCAGCATTTT. Amino acid sequence: CASSLRTYDQPQHF.

The CDR3 DNA reads TGTGCCAGCAGTTTGAGGACTAGCGGGAGACAAGAGACCCAGTACTTC. Residues: CASSLRTSGRQETQYF. J is TRBJ2-5 and V is TRBV27; 13 positions match TRBD2. Unmatched junction bases numbered 3, after V lost 3 bases and J lost 2 bases. The CDR3 length is 16 residues. CDR1 MNHEY and CDR2 SMNVEV come from the germline V gene (reference sequence).

The chain combines TRBV19 with TRBJ1-4; no clear D gene. The germline V gene encodes CDR1 LNHDA and CDR2 SQIVND (reference sequence). The CDR3 contains 15 residues. Trimming shortened V by 1 base and J by 0 bases, and 6 bases separated the two germline ends. CDR3: CASSIVFATNEKLFF. CDR3 sequence (DNA): TGTGCCAGTAGTATAGTCTTTGCAACTAATGAAAAACTGTTTTTT.

This clone was seen a handful of times. The chain is built from TRBV19 and TRBJ2-5; 13 bases align to TRBD2. The DNA end lines up better with TRBJ2-7; the J call may be wrong. Germline assignment: CDR1 LNHDA and CDR2 SQIVND (reference sequence). The CDR3 totals 16 residues. Here the CDR3 reads CASSKTTSGRAYEQYF. Written as DNA, the CDR3 is TGTGCCAGTAGTAAAACAACTAGCGGGAGGGCCTACGAGCAGTACTTC.

The chain carries TRBV6-5 and TRBJ2-2; TRBD2 matches 8 bases. This CDR3 spans 15 amino acids. Germline CDR1 MNHEY, CDR2 SVGAGI. Unmatched junction bases numbered 3, after V lost 5 bases and J lost 1 base. The CDR3 DNA follows: TGTGCCAGCAGTCAGACTAGCGAGAACACCGGGGAGCTGTTTTTT. Translating it yields CASSQTSENTGELFF.

This chain links TRBV28 with TRBJ1-4; 9 bases map to TRBD1. The J segment lost 8 bases and the V segment lost 6 bases, leaving 10 bases of the junction unmatched. The CDR3 totals 15 residues. The V gene's germline CDR1 is MDHEN and CDR2 SYDVKM. CDR3 amino acids: CASRTAGQGTEKLFF. The CDR3 bases are TGTGCCAGCAGGACTGCGGGACAGGGCACCGAAAAACTGTTTTTT. Full variable domain (rest looked up from reference TRBV28 and TRBJ1-4): DVKVTQSSRYLVKRTGEKVFLECVQDMDHENMFWYRQDPGLGLRLIYFSYDVKMKEKGDIPEGYSVSREKKERFSLILESASTNQTSMYLCASRTAGQGTEKLFFGSGTQLSVL.

V is TRBV4-3 and J is TRBJ1-3; D is unclear. V lost 0 bases to trimming and J lost 0 bases, with 12 bases between them. This CDR3 has 17 amino acids. Germline V gives CDR1 LGHNA, CDR2 YSLEER. The DNA for the CDR3 is TGCGCCAGCAGCCAAGATCCTCCCTCGAGCTCTGGAAACACCATATATTTT. Its translation is CASSQDPPSSSGNTIYF.

In its sample, this clone was seen a few times. One end of the junction varies from germline; a read error may be responsible. V gene TRBV7-3 combines with J gene TRBJ1-1; 7 nucleotides line up with TRBD1. Germline CDR1 SGHTA, CDR2 FQGTGA. There are 16 residues in the CDR3. The DNA for the CDR3 is TGTGCCAGCAGCCTAACAGGGGCGAGGAGGAACACTGAAGCTTTCTTT. Residues: CASSLTGARRNTEAFF.

The V gene is TRBV6-5, the J gene TRBJ1-5; no clear D gene. From germline, CDR1 is MNHEY and CDR2 SVGAGI. The CDR3 contains 12 residues. Trimming shortened V by 6 bases and J by 7 bases, and 10 bases separated the two germline ends. CDR3 in amino acids: CASSIPGQPQHF. In DNA, the CDR3 is TGTGCCAGCAGCATCCCGGGACAGCCCCAGCATTTT.